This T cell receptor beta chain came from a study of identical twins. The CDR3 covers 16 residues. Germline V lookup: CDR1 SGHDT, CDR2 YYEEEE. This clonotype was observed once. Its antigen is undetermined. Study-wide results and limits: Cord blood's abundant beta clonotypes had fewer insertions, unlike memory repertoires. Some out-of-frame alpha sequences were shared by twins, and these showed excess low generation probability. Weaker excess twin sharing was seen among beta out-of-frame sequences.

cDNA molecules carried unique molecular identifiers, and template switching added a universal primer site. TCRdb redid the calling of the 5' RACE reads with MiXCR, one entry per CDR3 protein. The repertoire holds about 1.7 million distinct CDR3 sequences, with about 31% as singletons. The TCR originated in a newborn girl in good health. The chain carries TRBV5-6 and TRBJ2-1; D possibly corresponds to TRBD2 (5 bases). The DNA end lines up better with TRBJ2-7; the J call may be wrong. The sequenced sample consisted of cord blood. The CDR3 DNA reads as TGTGCCAGCAGTTTCAGGACGGGAAGCTCCTACAATGAGCAGTACTTC. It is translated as CASSFRTGSSYNEQYF.